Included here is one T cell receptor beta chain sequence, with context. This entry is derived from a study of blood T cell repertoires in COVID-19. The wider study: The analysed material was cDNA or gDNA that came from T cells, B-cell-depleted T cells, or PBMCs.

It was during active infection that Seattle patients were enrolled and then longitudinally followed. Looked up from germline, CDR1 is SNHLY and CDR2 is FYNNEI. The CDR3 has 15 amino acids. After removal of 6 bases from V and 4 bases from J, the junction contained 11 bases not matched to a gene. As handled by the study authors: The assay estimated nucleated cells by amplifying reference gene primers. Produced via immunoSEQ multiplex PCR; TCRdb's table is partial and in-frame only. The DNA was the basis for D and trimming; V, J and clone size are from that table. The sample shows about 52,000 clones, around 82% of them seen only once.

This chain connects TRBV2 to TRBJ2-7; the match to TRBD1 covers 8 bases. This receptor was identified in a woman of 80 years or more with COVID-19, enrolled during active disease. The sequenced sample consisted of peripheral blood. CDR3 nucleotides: TGTGCCAGCAGGGATCCGGGACAGGCAGTATACGAGCAGTACTTC. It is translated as CASRDPGQAVYEQYF.